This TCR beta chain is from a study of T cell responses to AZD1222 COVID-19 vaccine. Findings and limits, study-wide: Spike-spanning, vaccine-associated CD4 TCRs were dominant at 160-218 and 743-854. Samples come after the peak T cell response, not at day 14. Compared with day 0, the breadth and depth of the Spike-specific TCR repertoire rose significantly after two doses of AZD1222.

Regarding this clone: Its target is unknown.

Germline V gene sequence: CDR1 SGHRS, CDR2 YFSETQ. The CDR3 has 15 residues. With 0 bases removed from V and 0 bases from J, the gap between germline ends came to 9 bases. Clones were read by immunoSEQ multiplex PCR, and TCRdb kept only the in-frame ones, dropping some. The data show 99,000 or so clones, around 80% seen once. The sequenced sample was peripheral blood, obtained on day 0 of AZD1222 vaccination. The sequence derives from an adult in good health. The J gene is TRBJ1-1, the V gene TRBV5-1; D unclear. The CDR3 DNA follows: TGCGCCAGCAGCTTGGCCGGAGACCTGAACACTGAAGCTTTCTTT. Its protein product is CASSLAGDLNTEAFF.